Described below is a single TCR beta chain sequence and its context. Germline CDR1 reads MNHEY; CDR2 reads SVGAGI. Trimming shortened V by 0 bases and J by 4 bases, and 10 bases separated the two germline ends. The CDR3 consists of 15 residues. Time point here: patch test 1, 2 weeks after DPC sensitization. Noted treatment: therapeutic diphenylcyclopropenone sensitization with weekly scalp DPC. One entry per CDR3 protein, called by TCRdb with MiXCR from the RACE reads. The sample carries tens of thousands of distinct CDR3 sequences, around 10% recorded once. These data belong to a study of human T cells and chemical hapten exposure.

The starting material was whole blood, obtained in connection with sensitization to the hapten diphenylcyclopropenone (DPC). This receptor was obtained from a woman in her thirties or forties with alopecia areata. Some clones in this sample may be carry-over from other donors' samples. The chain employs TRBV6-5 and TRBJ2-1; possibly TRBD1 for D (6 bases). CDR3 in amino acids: CASSYSGTLYNEQFF. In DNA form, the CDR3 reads TGTGCCAGCAGTTACTCAGGGACATTATACAATGAGCAGTTCTTC.